This TCR beta chain derives from a study of T cells after yellow fever vaccination. Study-wide results and limits: Reappearance after the booster was seen for most primary-vaccination clones, at 95% to 96% CD4 and 70% to 90% CD8. Secondary responses were weaker yet peaked faster, day 5 versus 15.

The CDR3 is made up of 17 amino acids. Trimming took off 0 bases at V and 4 bases at J, with 16 bases between the two ends. Germline CDR1 MNHEY, CDR2 SVGEGT. 5'RACE template switching generated TCR cDNA, adding a universal primer site and UMIs. TCRdb ran MiXCR on the 5' RACE reads and lists one entry per CDR3 protein. Of roughly 260,000 distinct CDR3 sequences in the sample, over 10% are singletons; the top ten hold 0.4% to 0.65%. About this clonotype: The antigen remains undetermined.

This receptor was taken from a young man who received the YFV17D yellow fever vaccine. The specimen comprised CD4+ T cells sorted from PBMCs, sampled 45 days after the yellow fever booster vaccination. The chain couples TRBV6-2 or TRBV6-3 to TRBJ2-1; the D gene is possibly TRBD2 (6 bases). CDR3 residues: CASSYSRTNKFYNEQFF. The CDR3 nucleotides read TGTGCCAGCAGTTACTCAAGGACTAATAAATTTTACAATGAGCAGTTCTTC.